This T cell receptor (beta chain) was sequenced in a study of blood T cell repertoires in COVID-19. How the authors handled the data: Amplification with reference gene primers provided the estimates of nucleated cell counts. Generated by immunoSEQ multiplex PCR, the TCRdb table keeps only in-frame clones and is missing some. That table is the source of V, J and clone size, and D and trimming were worked out from the DNA. The repertoire consists of approximately 210,000 clones, with around 83% occurring once and the leading ten covering 7.5% to 9%. This clone was counted between two and nine times. The CDR3 length is 12 residues. The V gene's germline CDR1 is SNHLY and CDR2 FYNNEI. The V gene lost 8 bases and the J gene lost 0 bases, with 6 bases spanning the gap.

Sample: peripheral blood. This rearrangement joins TRBV2 to TRBJ2-3, with no clear D. The TCR sequence derives from a woman aged 45-59 years with acute or convalescent COVID-19. The chain's CDR3 is CASDGSTDTQYF. The CDR3 nucleotides read TGTGCCAGCGACGGGAGCACAGATACGCAGTATTTT.